Below are 20 T cell receptor beta chains sequenced from a single sample in a study of T cell responses to AZD1222 COVID-19 vaccine. Profiled with immunoSEQ multiplex PCR; TCRdb holds only in-frame clones, not every one. The sample lists some 170,000 clones, about 90% seen once, with less than 1.3% in the top ten. Specimen: peripheral blood, collected 28 days after the second AZD1222 dose. The receptors were sampled from an adult who received the AZD1222 COVID-19 vaccine.

The chain joins TRBV5-1 to TRBJ2-3; D gene unclear. CDR1 is SGHRS, CDR2 YFSETQ, per germline. V was trimmed by 5 bases and J by 2 bases, leaving 6 bases between them. This CDR3 is 12 amino acids long. The CDR3 loop is CASSTDTDTQYF. CDR3 bases: TGCGCCAGCAGTACAGACACAGATACGCAGTATTTT.

The chain has TRBV13 and TRBJ1-5; D is uncertain. V gave up 4 bases and J gave up 4 bases, with 8 bases separating them. This CDR3 has 13 residues. The germline gives CDR1 PRHDT, CDR2 FYEKMQ (reference sequence). CDR3 DNA sequence: TGTGCCAGCAGCTCCACCCCTAATCAGCCCCAGCATTTT. It is translated as CASSSTPNQPQHF.

V gene TRBV9 combines with J gene TRBJ1-2, with D hard to call. The germline CDR1 and CDR2 sequences are SGDLS and YYNGEE. V shed 6 bases and J shed 4 bases, with 16 bases lying between them. There are 14 residues in the CDR3. CDR3 bases: TGTGCCAGCACCCAGCGAGTTTTCGGCTATGGCTACACCTTC. This encodes CASTQRVFGYGYTF.

The gene calls are TRBV19 and TRBJ1-5; D perhaps matches TRBD1 (6 bases). The CDR3 runs to 15 residues. Per the germline V gene, CDR1 is LNHDA and CDR2 is SQIVND (reference sequence). The ends were cut back, 3 bases at V and 0 bases at J, with 9 bases in the middle. The CDR3 DNA is TGTGCCAGTAGTATGTCGGGGGCTAGCAATCAGCCCCAGCATTTT. Its protein product is CASSMSGASNQPQHF.

The chain links TRBV30 to TRBJ2-2; 10 bases agree with TRBD2. The CDR3 is 17 amino acids. Germline trimming cut 3 bases from V and 7 bases from J; bases unmatched to any gene: 14. Germline V lookup: CDR1 GTSNPN, CDR2 SVGIG (reference sequence). This CDR3 is CAWSLLVSGGADGELFF. CDR3 DNA sequence: TGTGCCTGGAGCCTTCTAGTCAGCGGGGGGGCCGACGGGGAGCTGTTTTTT. Supplemented by reference TRBV30 and TRBJ2-2, the full variable domain reads SQTIHQWPATLVQPVGSPLSLECTVEGTSNPNLYWYRQAAGRGLQLLFYSVGIGQISSEVPQNLSASRPQDRQFILSSKKLLLSDSGFYLCAWSLLVSGGADGELFFGEGSRLTVL.

The chain joins TRBV6-5 to TRBJ2-1; no definite D call. Trimming shortened V by 4 bases and J by 0 bases, and 10 bases separated the two germline ends. The CDR3 consists of 15 residues. Germline V gene data show CDR1 as MNHEY and CDR2 as SVGAGI. The CDR3 spells CASSSYLSSYNEQFF. The CDR3 region has the DNA TGTGCCAGCAGTTCTTATTTGAGCTCCTACAATGAGCAGTTCTTC.

The V gene is TRBV27, the J gene TRBJ2-7; D not certain. V lost 0 bases, J lost 6 bases, and 9 bases lay in between. Germline V lookup: CDR1 MNHEY, CDR2 SMNVEV (reference sequence). The CDR3 sequence is 13 residues long. CDR3 sequence (DNA): TGTGCCAGCAGTTTATCCTCGTTTTCCGAGCAGTACTTC. The encoded protein is CASSLSSFSEQYF.

The chain is built from TRBV12-3 or TRBV12-4 and TRBJ2-7, with D perhaps assigned TRBD1 or TRBD2 (5 bases each). This CDR3 spans 12 amino acids. The V gene lost 6 bases and the J gene lost 7 bases, with 13 bases spanning the gap. CDR3 in DNA: TGTGCCAGCAGCTCTGATTGGGGGGAGCAGTACTTC. The encoded protein is CASSSDWGEQYF.

The J gene is TRBJ1-2, the V gene TRBV5-6; D call uncertain. The length of the CDR3 is 12 residues. Trimming left V 2 bases short and J 7 bases short, with 9 bases between. Germline V lookup: CDR1 SGHDT, CDR2 YYEEEE. CDR3 nucleotide sequence: TGTGCCAGCAGCTTTCGAAGGGCTGGCTACACCTTC. Encoded protein: CASSFRRAGYTF.

The V and J genes are TRBV7-2 and TRBJ1-1; 8 positions match TRBD1. From germline, CDR1 is SGHTA and CDR2 FQGNSA. This CDR3 is built from 15 residues. V lost 5 bases to trimming and J lost 4 bases; unmatched junction nucleotides: 9. CDR3 residues: CASSDRGLLGTEAFF. CDR3 bases: TGTGCCAGCAGCGACAGGGGTCTCCTGGGCACTGAAGCTTTCTTT.

The chain recombines TRBV12-3 or TRBV12-4 with TRBJ2-6; D is unresolved. The CDR3 is 13 amino acids. V gave up 6 bases and J gave up 4 bases, with 7 bases separating them. The DNA of the CDR3 is TGTGCCAGCAGCTTGGGGGGGGCCAACGTCCTGACTTTC. Its translation is CASSLGGANVLTF.

This chain uses TRBV11-3 with TRBJ2-3, with unresolved D. With 3 bases removed from V and 1 base from J, the gap between germline ends came to 11 bases. CDR1 is SGHNT and CDR2 is YENEEA in the germline V gene. CDR3 length: 15 residues. The CDR3 protein is CASSFSTRGTDTQYF. Here the CDR3 DNA reads TGTGCCAGCAGCTTTAGTACCCGAGGCACAGATACGCAGTATTTT.

The V call is TRBV30, the J call TRBJ2-3; D might be TRBD1 or TRBD2, each matching 6 bases. V dropped 0 bases and J dropped 0 bases, with 10 bases sitting between them. CDR1 is GTSNPN and CDR2 is SVGIG in the germline V gene (reference sequence). This CDR3 spans 15 amino acids. This CDR3 is CAWSVGGPSTDTQYF. In nucleotides, the CDR3 is TGTGCCTGGAGTGTAGGGGGGCCTAGCACAGATACGCAGTATTTT. Full variable domain (rest looked up from reference TRBV30 and TRBJ2-3): SQTIHQWPATLVQPVGSPLSLECTVEGTSNPNLYWYRQAAGRGLQLLFYSVGIGQISSEVPQNLSASRPQDRQFILSSKKLLLSDSGFYLCAWSVGGPSTDTQYFGPGTRLTVL.

The chain uses TRBV5-1 and TRBJ1-1, with D perhaps TRBD1 (6 bases). Looked up from germline, CDR1 is SGHRS and CDR2 is YFSETQ. There are 11 residues in the CDR3. The V gene lost 4 bases and the J gene lost 10 bases, with 11 bases spanning the gap. CDR3 sequence: CASSLGGRAFF. In nucleotides, the CDR3 is TGCGCCAGCAGCCTAGGGGGGCGAGCTTTCTTT. The full variable domain, its missing parts supplied by reference TRBV5-1 and TRBJ1-1, is KAGVTQTPRYLIKTRGQQVTLSCSPISGHRSVSWYQQTPGQGLQFLFEYFSETQRNKGNFPGRFSGRQFSNSRSEMNVSTLELGDSALYLCASSLGGRAFFGQGTRLTVV.

This clone was seen just once. The chain recombines TRBV7-9 with TRBJ1-2; 11 bases align to TRBD1. The V segment lost 4 bases and the J segment 6 bases; nucleotides outside the gene matches: 4. Germline V gene lookup returns CDR1 SEHNR and CDR2 FQNEAQ (reference sequence). The CDR3 is made up of 14 amino acids. The CDR3 DNA reads TGTGCCAGCAGCTCAGGGACAGGGGGTGATGGCTACACCTTC. Amino acids: CASSSGTGGDGYTF.

This clone showed up just a few times. The genes are TRBV9 and TRBJ1-1, with 10 bases lining up with TRBD1. The V and J ends lost 6 bases and 8 bases, in that order; junction bases with no gene match: 10. This CDR3 region has 14 residues. Germline loops: CDR1 SGDLS, CDR2 YYNGEE. CDR3 sequence (DNA): TGTGCCAGCACCGCCGGGACAGGGGAAGTGGAAGCTTTCTTT. Its protein product is CASTAGTGEVEAFF.

The chain links TRBV5-6 to TRBJ1-2, with D tentatively TRBD1 (5 bases). The germline V gene has CDR1 SGHDT and CDR2 YYEEEE. This CDR3 contains 12 residues. Between the trimmed V and J ends, which lost 1 base and 5 bases, there was a span of 6 bases. CDR3 DNA: TGTGCCAGCAGCTTGACAGGTTATGGCTACACCTTC. Its protein product is CASSLTGYGYTF.

The chain links TRBV7-6 to TRBJ2-1; TRBD2 aligns across 7 bases. The junction had 12 bases not matched to a gene; V was cut back by 5 bases and J by 8 bases. Germline CDR1 reads SGHVS; CDR2 reads FNYEAQ. The CDR3 totals 15 residues. CDR3 region: CASSAAGFLGDEQFF. Written as DNA, the CDR3 is TGTGCCAGCAGCGCAGCGGGGTTTCTGGGGGATGAGCAGTTCTTC. Drawing the rest from reference TRBV7-6 and TRBJ2-1, the complete variable domain is GAGVSQSPRYKVTKRGQDVALRCDPISGHVSLYWYRQALGQGPEFLTYFNYEAQQDKSGLPNDRFSAERPEGSISTLTIQRTEQRDSAMYRCASSAAGFLGDEQFFGPGTRLTVL.

The V call is TRBV6-5, the J call TRBJ2-1; D gene ambiguous. V lost 2 bases to trimming and J lost 0 bases, with 8 bases between them. There are 15 residues in the CDR3. The V gene's germline CDR1 is MNHEY and CDR2 SVGAGI. CDR3 DNA: TGTGCCAGCAGTTACCAAGCTAGCTCCTACAATGAGCAGTTCTTC. Residues: CASSYQASSYNEQFF.

To note about this clone: One end of the junction is discordant with germline, which a read error may explain. CDR3 region: CASIYGPYTGELFF. The CDR3 region has the DNA TGTGCCAGCATTTACGGACCTTACACCGGGGAGCTGTTTTTT. This rearrangement joins TRBV6-2 or TRBV6-3 to TRBJ2-2; D gene unclear. CDR1 and CDR2 from the germline V gene are MNHEY and SVGEGT. This CDR3 region has 14 residues.